The source of this T cell receptor (beta chain) is a study of beta chain features in type 1 diabetes. cDNA synthesis used the whole RNA isolate, giving expressed TCRB sequences. The table came from immunoSEQ multiplex PCR; TCRdb's copy has only in-frame clones and leaves some out. Altogether about 930,000 clones are present, 17% being singletons, with the ten largest covering 0.02% to 0.025%. This CDR3 spans 16 amino acids. The ends were cut back, 1 base at V and 0 bases at J, with 9 bases in the middle. Germline assignment: CDR1 SGHDN and CDR2 FVKESK. Study findings and constraints: Shorter TCRB CDR3s, moderately but significantly so, were found in Type 1 diabetes patients in all four CD4+ subsets.

Turning to this clone: Its antigen is currently unknown.

The clonotype originates from a young woman in good health. This chain uses TRBV14 with TRBJ2-2; D is possibly TRBD2 (6 bases). Sequencing was carried out using naive CD4+ T cells from blood. The CDR3 coding sequence is TGTGCCAGCAGCCAAGGATGGGGGGCGAACACCGGGGAGCTGTTTTTT. Protein: CASSQGWGANTGELFF.